These T cell receptor beta chains were read from a single sample in a study of shared clonotypes between healthy human individuals. Sequenced by immunoSEQ multiplex PCR; TCRdb stores in-frame clones only, minus some. Among roughly 720,000 clones listed, 90% were seen once. The source material was memory CD8+ T cells from PBMCs. The receptor set was obtained from a man aged 18 to 30 in good health. Some clones in this sample may be carry-over from other donors' samples. The CDR3 runs from the conserved cysteine through the conserved F or W. Fields, in order: D gene, clone size, J gene, V gene, CDR3 DNA, CDR3 protein. D genes are given only for firm matches. Some rows mark clone size as missing; the rest say once, few, many or name a class of expanded clone.

NA | NA | TRBJ2-1 | TRBV5-4 | TGTGCCACCGGAGGCGGGGATGAGCAGTTCTTC | CATGGGDEQFF
NA | NA | TRBJ1-5 | TRBV28 | TGTGCCAGCAGTCTAACCGCCCAAAGGGGCCGTCAGCCCCAGCATTTT | CASSLTAQRGRQPQHF
TRBD1 | NA | TRBJ2-5 | TRBV7-9 | TGTGCCAGCAGCTTGCAACCCGGGACAGGTCTAAAAGAGACCCAGTACTTC | CASSLQPGTGLKETQYF
NA | few | TRBJ1-5 | TRBV15 | TGTGCCACCAGCAGATCGGGACATCAGCCCCAGCATTTT | CATSRSGHQPQHF
NA | few | TRBJ2-5 | TRBV10-3 | TGTGCCATCAGTGTCCATGTTGGGAAAGAGACCCAGTACTTC | CAISVHVGKETQYF
NA | NA | TRBJ2-7 | TRBV27 | TGTGCCAGCAGTTCTCGAAGGGGCGGGCTTACCTACGAGCAGTACTTC | CASSSRRGGLTYEQYF
NA | NA | TRBJ2-7 | TRBV15 | TGTGCCACCAGCAGAGATCTAGCAGCTGTCTCCTACGAGCAGTACTTC | CATSRDLAAVSYEQYF
TRBD1 | NA | TRBJ2-7 | TRBV27 | TGTGCCAGCAGTTCGGGACAGCTATTCTACGAGCAGTACTTC | CASSSGQLFYEQYF
NA | NA | TRBJ2-7 | TRBV5-1 | TGCGCCAGCAGCTACCGACCCGACTACGAGCAGTACTTC | CASSYRPDYEQYF
NA | NA | TRBJ1-5 | TRBV4-2 | TGTGCCAGCAGCCAAGTCGGGGAGGATAATCAGCCCCAGCATTTT | CASSQVGEDNQPQHF
NA | NA | TRBJ1-5 | TRBV29-1 | TGCAGCTCTACCAGTGGTGATAGCAATCAGCCCCAGCATTTT | CSSTSGDSNQPQHF
NA | NA | TRBJ1-1 | TRBV30 | TGTGCCTGGACCCCCGGCAACACTGAAGCTTTCTTT | CAWTPGNTEAFF
NA | NA | TRBJ2-1 | TRBV4-3 | TGCGCCAGCAGCCAAGGTTGGGACAATTACAATGAGCAGTTCTTC | CASSQGWDNYNEQFF
TRBD1 | once | TRBJ2-1 | TRBV19 | TGTGCCAGTAGTATCCCCCGGGACAGTCCTTACAATGAGCAGTTCTTC | CASSIPRDSPYNEQFF
NA | NA | TRBJ2-2 | TRBV28 | TGTGCCAGCAGTTTATGGGGCGGGGAGCTGTTTTTT | CASSLWGGELFF
NA | NA | TRBJ2-2 | TRBV16 | TGTGCCAGCAGCCAATCGTCAGGTTCCGGGGAGCTGTTTTTT | CASSQSSGSGELFF
NA | NA | TRBJ2-7 | TRBV11-2 | TGTGCCAGCAGCTTAGACTTGGCCCGCGTACGGGAGCAGTACTTC | CASSLDLARVREQYF
NA | NA | TRBJ1-1 | TRBV5-6 | TGTGCCAGCAGCTTGCCGGGACAAAGGAGTATTTTCTTT | CASSLPGQRSIFF
NA | once | TRBJ1-2 | TRBV27 | TGTGCCAGCAGTGTGGGGTGGAGACTGGGGGACTATGGCTACACCTTC | CASSVGWRLGDYGYTF
TRBD1 | NA | TRBJ2-3 | TRBV28 | TGTGCCAGCAGTTTGCAGGGGGCTGGCACAGATACGCAGTATTTT | CASSLQGAGTDTQYF
NA | NA | TRBJ1-4 | TRBV28 | TGTGCCAGCAGTGATGGGCAGGGCCCCAATGAAAAACTGTTTTTT | CASSDGQGPNEKLFF
TRBD2 | NA | TRBJ2-7 | TRBV11-2 | TGTGCCAGCAGCTTAGGGCTAGCGGGAAGTCACGAGCAGTACTTC | CASSLGLAGSHEQYF
NA | NA | TRBJ1-5 | TRBV19 | TGTGCCAGTAGTATAGCGGCAGTTAGCAATCAGCCCCAGCATTTT | CASSIAAVSNQPQHF
NA | few | TRBJ1-4 | TRBV30 | TGTGCCTGGAGTGTTGGACAGCTTAATGAAAAACTGTTTTTT | CAWSVGQLNEKLFF
NA | NA | TRBJ2-1 | TRBV6-4 | TGTGCCAGCAGTGAGGGCCTAGCGTCCTACAATGAGCAGTTCTTC | CASSEGLASYNEQFF
NA | NA | TRBJ2-1 | TRBV14 | TGTGCCAGCAGCCCGCAGGGCTATGAGCAGTTCTTC | CASSPQGYEQFF